The 31 T cell receptor beta chains below all came from one sample that was sequenced in a study of T-cell memory formation after mild COVID-19. TCRdb re-derived calls from the 5' RACE reads in MiXCR, one entry per CDR3 protein. The sample has 100,000 to 130,000 distinct CDR3 sequences, roughly a sixth seen once. Sequencing input: PBMCs or a T cell subset sorted from them (not recorded which). These receptors originate from a young man who had mild COVID-19 (a few samples of this study predate the infection). Cell type and time point are not known.

This clonotype was seen a few times. The V gene is TRBV7-8, the J gene TRBJ2-1; tentatively, D is TRBD2 (5 bases). Germline CDR1 and CDR2: SGHVS and FQNEAQ. V shed 4 bases and J shed 5 bases, with 9 bases lying between them. The CDR3 totals 13 residues. The CDR3: CASSSLVHNEQFF. CDR3 nucleotide sequence: TGTGCCAGCAGCTCACTAGTACACAATGAGCAGTTCTTC.

There are a few counts of this clonotype. The J gene is TRBJ2-5, the V gene TRBV5-1; the D gene is possibly TRBD2 (5 bases). From germline, CDR1 is SGHRS and CDR2 YFSETQ. Trimming pared 4 bases from V and 5 bases from J, leaving 21 bases between. The CDR3 totals 16 residues. The CDR3 DNA is TGCGCCAGCAGCCCTACCCCTCGGGGTTCGTTTGAGACCCAGTACTTC. Residues: CASSPTPRGSFETQYF.

The chain uses TRBV5-1 and TRBJ2-1; D tentatively reads TRBD1 or TRBD2 (5 bases each). The CDR3 has 14 amino acids. Germline lookup yields CDR1 SGHRS and CDR2 YFSETQ. The V end lost 7 bases, the J end lost 2 bases, and 13 bases lay between the germline ends. For the CDR3, the DNA is TGCGCCAGCTTCGTCAGGGACGCCTACAATGAGCAGTTCTTC. Translating it yields CASFVRDAYNEQFF.

This sequence joins TRBV12-3 or TRBV12-4 and TRBJ2-3; TRBD2 matches 9 bases. There are 15 residues in the CDR3. V lost 4 bases to trimming and J lost 1 base; unmatched junction nucleotides: 3. CDR3 region: CASSSVAGGTDTQYF. The CDR3 coding sequence is TGTGCCAGCAGTTCAGTAGCGGGGGGCACAGATACGCAGTATTTT.

The table lists this clonotype with a few counts. The chain couples TRBV5-1 to TRBJ2-2; D is uncertain. CDR3 length equals 16 residues. V was cut by 1 base and J by 6 bases, with 16 bases left in between. The germline gives CDR1 SGHRS, CDR2 YFSETQ. The CDR3 sequence: CASSLIGQLSSGELFF. In nucleotides, the CDR3 is TGCGCCAGCAGCTTGATCGGTCAACTTTCATCCGGGGAGCTGTTTTTT.

The chain recombines TRBV4-3 with TRBJ2-7; possible D gene TRBD2, 6 bases. Germline CDR1 LGHNA, CDR2 YSLEER. V was clipped by 1 base and J by 4 bases, with 14 bases between them. There are 15 residues in the CDR3. Here the CDR3 DNA reads TGCGCCAGCAGCCAAGGCGGGCCCCGGGGGTACGAGCAGTACTTC. Encoded protein: CASSQGGPRGYEQYF.

This clonotype is a singleton in its sample. This chain connects TRBV4-3 to TRBJ1-5; TRBD1 might be the D (5 bases). V shed 2 bases and J shed 4 bases, with 12 bases lying between them. This CDR3 comprises 15 residues. Germline V CDR1 and CDR2: LGHNA, YSLEER. The DNA for the CDR3 is TGCGCCAGCAGCCAAAGTCGGGGCGGTAATCAGCCCCAGCATTTT. It encodes CASSQSRGGNQPQHF.

This clonotype was picked up a small number of times. The chain is built from TRBV20-1 and TRBJ2-5, with D tentatively TRBD2 (6 bases). The ends were cut back, 3 bases at V and 4 bases at J, with 18 bases in the middle. There are 15 residues in the CDR3. CDR1 is DFQATT and CDR2 is SNEGSKA in the germline V gene (reference sequence). As DNA, the CDR3 is TGCAGTGCTAGGGAGAGCGGGTCCTGGGGAGAGACCCAGTACTTC. It codes for CSARESGSWGETQYF.

This clonotype showed up just a few times. J is TRBJ2-3 and V is TRBV5-1; 10 bases align to TRBD2. The germline gives CDR1 SGHRS, CDR2 YFSETQ. CDR3 size: 15 residues. The junction had 7 bases not matched to a gene; V was cut back by 4 bases and J by 5 bases. The CDR3 reads CASSRLAGEVDTQYF. The DNA for the CDR3 is TGCGCCAGCAGCAGGCTAGCGGGGGAGGTAGATACGCAGTATTTT.

The chain couples TRBV6-6 to TRBJ2-1, with 9 bases identical to TRBD2. The CDR3 length is 15 residues. Unmatched junction bases numbered 10, after V lost 11 bases and J lost 2 bases. Germline V gene sequence: CDR1 MNHNY, CDR2 SVGAGI (reference sequence). CDR3 in amino acids: CAGGNGGGAYNEQFF. The CDR3 DNA sequence: TGTGCCGGAGGGAATGGCGGGGGGGCCTACAATGAGCAGTTCTTC.

The chain combines TRBV18 with TRBJ1-1, with D unclear. The V and J ends lost 3 bases and 4 bases respectively, with 3 bases between them. This CDR3 region has 11 residues. The germline gives CDR1 KGHSH, CDR2 LQKENI. The CDR3 DNA reads as TGTGCCAGCTCACCGATCACTGAAGCTTTCTTT. As protein: CASSPITEAFF.

The J gene is TRBJ2-5, the V gene TRBV20-1, with 11 bases that match TRBD2. The CDR3 is made up of 14 amino acids. From germline, CDR1 is DFQATT and CDR2 SNEGSKA (reference sequence). V shed 6 bases, J shed 5 bases, and the junction held 8 bases outside the gene matches. Here the CDR3 DNA reads TGCAGTGCAGTAGCGGGGGGGCCTAGGGAGACCCAGTACTTC. This gives the protein CSAVAGGPRETQYF.

The table lists this clonotype with a few counts. J is TRBJ1-2 and V is TRBV29-1; 7 positions agree with TRBD1. The CDR3 runs 13 residues. Germline lookup yields CDR1 SQVTM and CDR2 ANQGSEA. V was clipped by 5 bases and J by 3 bases; unmatched bases: 6. The CDR3 here is CSVTGARYYGYTF. DNA of the CDR3: TGCAGCGTTACAGGGGCCAGATACTATGGCTACACCTTC.

The genes are TRBV7-2 and TRBJ1-2, with 7 bases aligning to TRBD1. Germline V CDR1 and CDR2: SGHTA, FQGNSA. With 5 bases clipped from V and 0 bases from J, the junction kept 6 bases outside the gene matches. This CDR3 has 15 residues. The CDR3 is CASSSRTGANYGYTF. The DNA of the CDR3 is TGTGCCAGCAGCAGCCGGACAGGAGCTAACTATGGCTACACCTTC.

The rearrangement links TRBV21-1 to TRBJ1-1; the D call TRBD1 from the table was never checked on the DNA. TRBV21-1 is assigned pseudogene status. The CDR3 has 14 residues. CDR3: CASRIRTENTEAFF. The CDR3, as DNA: TGTGCCAGCAGGATCAGGACAGAAAACACTGAAGCTTTCTTT.

The table lists this clonotype with a few counts. The genes are TRBV7-3 and TRBJ2-1, with 11 bases that match TRBD2. The CDR3 contains 14 residues. J gave up 6 bases and V 5 bases, and 3 bases lay outside the gene matches. CDR1 SGHTA and CDR2 FQGTGA come from the germline V gene. The CDR3 DNA follows: TGTGCCAGCAGCAGAGGGACTAGCGGCAATGAGCAGTTCTTC. Translating it yields CASSRGTSGNEQFF.

The gene calls are TRBV4-3 and TRBJ1-1; 7 nucleotides line up with TRBD1. The CDR3 consists of 13 residues. Germline V gene sequence: CDR1 LGHNA, CDR2 YSLEER. The trim removed 5 bases at V and 6 bases at J, leaving 6 bases unmatched. The CDR3 bases are TGCGCCAGCAGCTCCTTTCAGGGGGCTGAAGCTTTCTTT. It codes for CASSSFQGAEAFF.

This clonotype was seen a handful of times. V is TRBV9 and J is TRBJ1-3, with no clear D. The CDR3 runs 15 residues. CDR1 is SGDLS and CDR2 is YYNGEE in the germline V gene. Trimming shortened V by 1 base and J by 2 bases, and 10 bases separated the two germline ends. CDR3 sequence (DNA): TGTGCCAGCAGCGTACTTACGGGTGCTGGAAACACCATATATTTT. This encodes CASSVLTGAGNTIYF.

This clonotype appeared a few times. The chain links TRBV20-1 to TRBJ1-2; D might be TRBD1 (5 bases). V was pared by 1 base and J by 4 bases, with 10 bases between. CDR1 is DFQATT and CDR2 is SNEGSKA in the germline V gene (reference sequence). There are 13 residues in the CDR3. The CDR3 sequence: CSARVSTAYGYTF. The CDR3, as DNA: TGCAGTGCTAGAGTATCGACAGCCTATGGCTACACCTTC.

This clonotype has more than one count but fewer than ten. The rearrangement uses TRBV7-2 and TRBJ1-5; D possibly corresponds to TRBD1 (5 bases). CDR1 is SGHTA, CDR2 FQGNSA, per germline. V lost 1 base and J 9 bases, leaving 10 bases between the germline ends. This CDR3 is 13 amino acids long. The CDR3 sequence is CASSLDRSRPQHF. DNA for the CDR3: TGTGCCAGCAGCTTAGACAGGTCAAGGCCCCAGCATTTT.

Notes on this clonotype: Germline is not matched at one junction end, which may reflect a read error. This rearrangement joins TRBV27 to TRBJ1-2; D is ambiguous. Germline CDR1 and CDR2: MNHEY and SMNVEV (reference sequence). The CDR3 spans 13 residues. The CDR3 nucleotides are TGTGTCAGCAGCCTGACGGGAAACTATGGCTACACCTTC. This encodes CVSSLTGNYGYTF.

The chain combines TRBV10-2 with TRBJ2-3; D is possibly TRBD2 (7 bases). The CDR3 sequence is 12 residues long. Germline CDR1 WSHSY, CDR2 SAAADI. V was shortened by 8 bases and J by 5 bases, with 11 bases between the two germline ends. This CDR3 is CASAGALDTQYF. DNA of the CDR3: TGCGCCAGCGCGGGGGCTTTAGATACGCAGTATTTT.

There are a few counts of this clonotype. The chain couples TRBV5-1 to TRBJ2-7; TRBD1 matches at 8 bases. The germline V gene has CDR1 SGHRS and CDR2 YFSETQ. With V trimmed by 2 bases and J by 3 bases, 4 bases remained unmatched. This CDR3 is 14 amino acids long. The CDR3 here is CASSLGTGGYEQYF. Written as DNA, the CDR3 is TGCGCCAGCAGCTTAGGGACAGGAGGCTACGAGCAGTACTTC.

In its sample, this clonotype was seen a few times. V usage is TRBV6-6 and J usage is TRBJ2-7; TRBD1 might be the D (6 bases). Per the germline V gene, CDR1 is MNHNY and CDR2 is SVGAGI (reference sequence). The V gene lost 1 base and the J gene lost 3 bases, with 10 bases spanning the gap. This CDR3 spans 14 amino acids. This CDR3 is CASSYLGANYEQYF. The CDR3 DNA sequence: TGTGCCAGCAGTTACTTGGGGGCCAACTACGAGCAGTACTTC.

In this sample, this clonotype turned up many times. The chain links TRBV5-4 to TRBJ2-3; D tentatively fits TRBD1 or TRBD2 (7 bases each). This CDR3 has 16 residues. Germline V gene data show CDR1 as SGHNT and CDR2 as YYREEE (reference sequence). V dropped 3 bases and J dropped 0 bases, with 14 bases sitting between them. The DNA of the CDR3 is TGTGCCAGCAGCTCGGGGGGACAGACTAGCACAGATACGCAGTATTTT. Protein: CASSSGGQTSTDTQYF.

V usage is TRBV12-3 or TRBV12-4 and J usage is TRBJ1-5, with no clear D. V lost 5 bases, J lost 2 bases, and 13 bases lay in between. The CDR3 runs to 15 residues. This chain's CDR3 is CASSPAEWGNQPQHF. The CDR3 DNA is TGTGCCAGCAGTCCCGCAGAATGGGGCAATCAGCCCCAGCATTTT.

The V gene is TRBV7-8, the J gene TRBJ2-7; 10 positions match TRBD2. The CDR3 spans 16 residues. Germline CDR1 SGHVS, CDR2 FQNEAQ. The V segment lost 4 bases and the J segment 1 base; nucleotides outside the gene matches: 7. The CDR3, as DNA: TGTGCCAGCAGCTCGAAGCTAGCGGGGGCTTCCTACGAGCAGTACTTC. It codes for CASSSKLAGASYEQYF.

The chain employs TRBV10-2 and TRBJ2-5; D ambiguous. The germline gives CDR1 WSHSY, CDR2 SAAADI. CDR3 length: 11 amino acids. The germline V and J ends were trimmed by 4 bases and 5 bases, with 5 bases remaining between them. The CDR3 region is CASSVDETQYF. CDR3 bases: TGCGCCAGCAGTGTCGACGAGACCCAGTACTTC.

This clonotype was counted a few times. V and J are TRBV7-3 and TRBJ1-1, with D possibly matching TRBD1 (5 bases). The CDR3 has 13 residues. Germline V gene lookup returns CDR1 SGHTA and CDR2 FQGTGA. The V end was cut by 10 bases, the J end by 2 bases, with 14 bases between. CDR3: CATLGHANTEAFF. For the CDR3, the DNA is TGTGCCACCTTAGGACACGCTAACACTGAAGCTTTCTTT. Using reference TRBV7-3 and TRBJ1-1 for the parts outside the CDR3, the full variable domain is GAGVSQTPSNKVTEKGKYVELRCDPISGHTALYWYRQSLGQGPEFLIYFQGTGAADDSGLPNDRFFAVRPEGSVSTLKIQRTERGDSAVYLCATLGHANTEAFFGQGTRLTVV.

This clonotype was detected only a few times. This rearrangement joins TRBV5-1 to TRBJ2-5, with no clear D. The CDR3 is 14 amino acids. Per germline, CDR1 SGHRS and CDR2 YFSETQ. The V gene lost 0 bases and the J gene lost 5 bases, with 11 bases spanning the gap. The CDR3 nucleotides are TGCGCCAGCAGCTTGGGTTTATGGATGGAGACCCAGTACTTC. This encodes CASSLGLWMETQYF.

This clonotype was observed a handful of times. The V gene is TRBV5-1, the J gene TRBJ1-4; unclear D gene. The CDR3 is made up of 14 amino acids. CDR1 SGHRS and CDR2 YFSETQ come from the germline V gene. V was trimmed by 4 bases and J by 8 bases, leaving 15 bases between them. The CDR3 here is CASSLQGMNEKLFF. In DNA form, the CDR3 reads TGCGCCAGCAGCCTGCAAGGAATGAACGAAAAACTGTTTTTT.